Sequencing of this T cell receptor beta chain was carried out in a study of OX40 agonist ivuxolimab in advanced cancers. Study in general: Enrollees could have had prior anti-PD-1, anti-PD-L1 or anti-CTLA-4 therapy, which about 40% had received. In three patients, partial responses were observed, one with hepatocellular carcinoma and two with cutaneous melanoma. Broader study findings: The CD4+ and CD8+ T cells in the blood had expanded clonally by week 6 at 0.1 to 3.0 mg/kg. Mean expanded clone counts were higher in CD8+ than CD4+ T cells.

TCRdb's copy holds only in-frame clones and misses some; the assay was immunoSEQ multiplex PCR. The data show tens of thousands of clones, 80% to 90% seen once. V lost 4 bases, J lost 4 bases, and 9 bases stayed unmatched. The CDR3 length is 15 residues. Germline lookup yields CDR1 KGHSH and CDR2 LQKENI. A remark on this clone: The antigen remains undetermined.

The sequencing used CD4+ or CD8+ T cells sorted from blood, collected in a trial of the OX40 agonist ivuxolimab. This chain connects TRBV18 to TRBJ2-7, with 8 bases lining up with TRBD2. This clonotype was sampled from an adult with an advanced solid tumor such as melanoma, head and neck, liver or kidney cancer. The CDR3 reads CASSRTERESYEQYF. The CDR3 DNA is TGTGCCAGCTCACGGACTGAGCGGGAGTCGTACGAGCAGTACTTC.